This TCR beta chain was sequenced during a study of identifying expanded T cells in peripheral blood. Whole-study results and caveats: Across healthy donors, higher total template counts meant significantly greater roughly 2-week count variance.

Clones were read by immunoSEQ multiplex PCR, and TCRdb kept only the in-frame ones, dropping some. The data contain approximately 100,000 clones, approximately 90% of them singletons. In this sample, this clone turned up once. Antigen: not known. Collection occurred without any documented infections or immune events in donors. V lost 4 bases, J lost 2 bases, and 16 bases lay in between. The CDR3 runs 15 residues. The germline V gene has CDR1 SGHNT and CDR2 YYREEE (reference sequence). This sequence originates from a person aged 18-70 years in good health. Input material: blood. This rearrangement joins TRBV5-4 to TRBJ2-7; D call uncertain. CDR3 sequence reads: CASSELPGQPYEQYF. CDR3 nucleotide sequence: TGTGCCAGCAGCGAACTCCCCGGCCAGCCCTACGAGCAGTACTTC. Using reference TRBV5-4 and TRBJ2-7 for the parts outside the CDR3, the full variable domain is ETGVTQSPTHLIKTRGQQVTLRCSSQSGHNTVSWYQQALGQGPQFIFQYYREEENGRGNFPPRFSGLQFPNYSSELNVNALELDDSALYLCASSELPGQPYEQYFGPGTRLTVT.